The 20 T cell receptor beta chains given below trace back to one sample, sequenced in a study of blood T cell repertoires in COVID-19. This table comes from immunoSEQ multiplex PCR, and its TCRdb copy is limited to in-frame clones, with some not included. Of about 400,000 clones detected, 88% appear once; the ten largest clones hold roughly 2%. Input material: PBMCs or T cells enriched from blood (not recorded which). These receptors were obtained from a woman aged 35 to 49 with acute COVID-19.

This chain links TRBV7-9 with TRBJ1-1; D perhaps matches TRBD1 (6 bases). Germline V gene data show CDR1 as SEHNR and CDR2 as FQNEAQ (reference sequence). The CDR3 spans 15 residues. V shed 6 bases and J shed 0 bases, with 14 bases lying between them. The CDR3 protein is CASRHTGLVNTEAFF. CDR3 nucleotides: TGTGCCAGCAGGCATACAGGGTTGGTGAACACTGAAGCTTTCTTT.

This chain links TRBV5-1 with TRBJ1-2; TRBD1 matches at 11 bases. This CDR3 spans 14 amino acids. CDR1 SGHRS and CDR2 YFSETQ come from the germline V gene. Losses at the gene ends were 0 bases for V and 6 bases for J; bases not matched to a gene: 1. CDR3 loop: CASSLGTGGDGYTF. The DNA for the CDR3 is TGCGCCAGCAGCTTGGGGACAGGGGGCGATGGCTACACCTTC.

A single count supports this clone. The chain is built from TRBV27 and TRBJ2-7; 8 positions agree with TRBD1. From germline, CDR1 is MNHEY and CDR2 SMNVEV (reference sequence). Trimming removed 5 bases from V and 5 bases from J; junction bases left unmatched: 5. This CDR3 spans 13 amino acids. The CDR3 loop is CASSLTGVHEQYF. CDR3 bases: TGTGCCAGCAGTCTGACAGGGGTCCACGAGCAGTACTTC.

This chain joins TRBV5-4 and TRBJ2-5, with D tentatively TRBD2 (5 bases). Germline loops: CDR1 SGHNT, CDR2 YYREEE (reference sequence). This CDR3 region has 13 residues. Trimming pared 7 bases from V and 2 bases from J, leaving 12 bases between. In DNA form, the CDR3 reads TGTGCCAGCGCAACCCGAGGGCAAGAGACCCAGTACTTC. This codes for CASATRGQETQYF.

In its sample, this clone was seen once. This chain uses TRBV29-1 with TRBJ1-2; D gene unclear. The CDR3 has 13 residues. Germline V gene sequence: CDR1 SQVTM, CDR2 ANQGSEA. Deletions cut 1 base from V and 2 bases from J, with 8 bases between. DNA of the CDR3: TGCAGCGTTGAAGGGTCGGGGAACTATGGCTACACCTTC. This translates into CSVEGSGNYGYTF.

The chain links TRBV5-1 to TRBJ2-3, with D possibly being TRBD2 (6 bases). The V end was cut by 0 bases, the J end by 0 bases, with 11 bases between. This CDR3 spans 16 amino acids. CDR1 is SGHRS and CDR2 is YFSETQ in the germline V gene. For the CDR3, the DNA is TGCGCCAGCAGCTTGGTTTCCGGGACTAGCACAGATACGCAGTATTTT. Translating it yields CASSLVSGTSTDTQYF.

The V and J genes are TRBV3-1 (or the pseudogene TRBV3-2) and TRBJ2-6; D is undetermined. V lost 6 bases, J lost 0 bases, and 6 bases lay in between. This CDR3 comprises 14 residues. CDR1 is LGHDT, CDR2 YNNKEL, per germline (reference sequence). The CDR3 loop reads CASSQSSGANVLTF. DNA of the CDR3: TGTGCCAGCAGTCAGTCCTCTGGGGCCAACGTCCTGACTTTC.

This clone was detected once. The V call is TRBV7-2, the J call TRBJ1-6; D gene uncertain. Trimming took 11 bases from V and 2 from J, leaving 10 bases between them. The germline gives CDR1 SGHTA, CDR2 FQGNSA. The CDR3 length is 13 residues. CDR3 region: CARPGPYNSPLHF. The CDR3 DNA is TGTGCCCGGCCAGGTCCCTATAATTCACCCCTCCACTTT.

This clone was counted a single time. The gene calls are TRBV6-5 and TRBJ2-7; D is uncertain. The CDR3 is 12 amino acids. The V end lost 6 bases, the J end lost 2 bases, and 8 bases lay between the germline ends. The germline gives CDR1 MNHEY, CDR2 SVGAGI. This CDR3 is CASRDTTYEQYF. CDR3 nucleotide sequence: TGTGCCAGCAGAGACACCACCTACGAGCAGTACTTC.

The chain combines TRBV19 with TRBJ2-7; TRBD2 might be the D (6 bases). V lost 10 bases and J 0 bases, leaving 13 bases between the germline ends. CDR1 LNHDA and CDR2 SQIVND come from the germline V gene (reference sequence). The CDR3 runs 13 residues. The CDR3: CATGAGLSYEQYF. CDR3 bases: TGTGCCACCGGCGCGGGGCTCTCCTACGAGCAGTACTTC.

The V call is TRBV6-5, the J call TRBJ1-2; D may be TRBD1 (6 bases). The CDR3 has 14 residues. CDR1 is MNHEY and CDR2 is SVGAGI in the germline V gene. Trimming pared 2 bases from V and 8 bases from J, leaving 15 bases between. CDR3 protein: CASSYHRGGAGYTF. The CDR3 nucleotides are TGTGCCAGCAGTTACCATCGGGGGGGCGCGGGCTACACCTTC.

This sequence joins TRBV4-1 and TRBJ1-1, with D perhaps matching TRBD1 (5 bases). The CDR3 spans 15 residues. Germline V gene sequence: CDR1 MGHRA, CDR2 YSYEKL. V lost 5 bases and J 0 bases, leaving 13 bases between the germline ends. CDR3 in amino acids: CASSDGRGMNTEAFF. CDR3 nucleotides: TGCGCCAGCAGCGATGGTCGGGGGATGAACACTGAAGCTTTCTTT.

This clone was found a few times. CDR3 nucleotide sequence: TGTGCCAGCAGCTTAGGAAGTCCACTCATGAACACTGAAGCTTTCTTT. Residues: CASSLGSPLMNTEAFF. The chain has TRBV13 and TRBJ1-1; D is undetermined. The germline V gene has CDR1 PRHDT and CDR2 FYEKMQ (reference sequence). V dropped 0 bases and J dropped 0 bases, with 11 bases sitting between them. This CDR3 contains 16 residues. The entire variable domain, with the rest obtained from reference TRBV13 and TRBJ1-1, is as follows: AAGVIQSPRHLIKEKRETATLKCYPIPRHDTVYWYQQGPGQDPQFLISFYEKMQSDKGSIPDRFSAQQFSDYHSELNMSSLELGDSALYFCASSLGSPLMNTEAFFGQGTRLTVV.

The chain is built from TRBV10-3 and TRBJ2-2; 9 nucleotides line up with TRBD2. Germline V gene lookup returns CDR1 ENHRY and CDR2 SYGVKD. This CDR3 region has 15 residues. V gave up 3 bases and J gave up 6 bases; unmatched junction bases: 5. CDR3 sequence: CAISEGGGAAGELFF. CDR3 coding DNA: TGTGCCATCAGTGAAGGCGGGGGGGCGGCCGGGGAGCTGTTTTTT.

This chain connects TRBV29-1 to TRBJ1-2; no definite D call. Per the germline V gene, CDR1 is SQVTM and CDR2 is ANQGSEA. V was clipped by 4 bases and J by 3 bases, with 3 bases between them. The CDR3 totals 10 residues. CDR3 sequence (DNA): TGCAGCGTTGCAGACTATGGCTACACCTTC. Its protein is CSVADYGYTF.

DNA of the CDR3: TGTGCCAGTAGGGTGCAAGGGGCCTACACAGATACGCAGTATTTT. Protein sequence: CASRVQGAYTDTQYF. The chain employs TRBV19 and TRBJ2-3, with a weak D call TRBD1 (5 bases). The germline gives CDR1 LNHDA, CDR2 SQIVND (reference sequence). This CDR3 is 15 amino acids long. The V end lost 6 bases, the J end lost 2 bases, and 15 bases lay between the germline ends. Looking up the rest from reference TRBV19 and TRBJ2-3 gives the full variable domain: DGGITQSPKYLFRKEGQNVTLSCEQNLNHDAMYWYRQDPGQGLRLIYYSQIVNDFQKGDIAEGYSVSREKKESFPLTVTSAQKNPTAFYLCASRVQGAYTDTQYFGPGTRLTVL.

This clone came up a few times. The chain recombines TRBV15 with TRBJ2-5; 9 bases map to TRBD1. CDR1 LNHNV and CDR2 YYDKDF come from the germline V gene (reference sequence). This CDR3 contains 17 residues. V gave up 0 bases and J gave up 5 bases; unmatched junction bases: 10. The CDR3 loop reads CATSREPRDRVSETQYF. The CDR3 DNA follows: TGTGCCACCAGCAGAGAACCCCGGGACAGGGTATCGGAGACCCAGTACTTC.

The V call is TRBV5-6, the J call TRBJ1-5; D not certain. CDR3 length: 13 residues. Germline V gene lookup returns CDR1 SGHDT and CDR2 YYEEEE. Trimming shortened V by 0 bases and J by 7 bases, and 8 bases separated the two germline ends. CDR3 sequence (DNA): TGTGCCAGCAGCTTGGCGGGGAGGCAGCCCCAGCATTTT. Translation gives CASSLAGRQPQHF.

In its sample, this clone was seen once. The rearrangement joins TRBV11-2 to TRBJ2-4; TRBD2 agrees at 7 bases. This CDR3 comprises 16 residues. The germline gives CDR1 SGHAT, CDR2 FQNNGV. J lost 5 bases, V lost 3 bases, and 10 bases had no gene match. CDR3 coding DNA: TGTGCCAGCAGCTTGATCGCACTAGCGAAGGAAAACATTCAGTACTTC. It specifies CASSLIALAKENIQYF. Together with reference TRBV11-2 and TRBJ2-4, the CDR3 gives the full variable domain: EAGVAQSPRYKIIEKRQSVAFWCNPISGHATLYWYQQILGQGPKLLIQFQNNGVVDDSQLPKDRFSAERLKGVDSTLKIQPAKLEDSAVYLCASSLIALAKENIQYFGAGTRLSVL.

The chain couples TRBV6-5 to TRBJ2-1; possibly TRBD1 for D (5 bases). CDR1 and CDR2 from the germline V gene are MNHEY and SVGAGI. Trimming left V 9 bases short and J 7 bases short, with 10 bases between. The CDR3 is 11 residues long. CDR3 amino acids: CASGHRNEQFF. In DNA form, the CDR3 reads TGTGCCAGTGGACATCGGAATGAGCAGTTCTTC.